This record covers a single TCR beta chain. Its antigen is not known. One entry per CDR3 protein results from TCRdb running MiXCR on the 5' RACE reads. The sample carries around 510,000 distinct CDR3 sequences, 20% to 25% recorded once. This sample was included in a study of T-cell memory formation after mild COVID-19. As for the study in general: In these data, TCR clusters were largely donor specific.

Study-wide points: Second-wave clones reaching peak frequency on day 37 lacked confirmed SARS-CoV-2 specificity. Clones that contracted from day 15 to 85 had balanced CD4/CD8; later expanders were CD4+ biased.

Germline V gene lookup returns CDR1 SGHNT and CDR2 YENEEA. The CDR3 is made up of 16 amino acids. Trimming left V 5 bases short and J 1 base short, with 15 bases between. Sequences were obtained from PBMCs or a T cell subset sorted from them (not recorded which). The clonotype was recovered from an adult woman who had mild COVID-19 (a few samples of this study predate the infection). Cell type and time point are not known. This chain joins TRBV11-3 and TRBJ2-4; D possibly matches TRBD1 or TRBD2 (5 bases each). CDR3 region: CASSLEVGRAKNIQYF. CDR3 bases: TGTGCCAGCAGCCTCGAGGTGGGACGGGCCAAAAACATTCAGTACTTC.